The rows below give T cell receptor beta chains drawn from one sample of a study of T cell responses to AZD1222 COVID-19 vaccine. Produced via immunoSEQ multiplex PCR; TCRdb's table is partial and in-frame only. The table lists about 120,000 clones, about 90% of them singletons, with 3.5% to 5% in the top ten. The material was peripheral blood, obtained on day 0 of AZD1222 vaccination. These receptors all stem from an adult in good health. The CDR3 runs from the conserved cysteine through the conserved F or W. A D gene is named only where the DNA matches it firmly. Only part of the rows carry a size: once, few, many, or a class if the clone is expanded.

d_call,clone_size,v_call,j_call,cdr3_aa,cdr3_nt
-,-,TRBV18,TRBJ1-2,CASSPDSNYGYTF,TGTGCCAGCTCACCCGACAGCAACTATGGCTACACCTTC
-,-,TRBV30,TRBJ2-5,CAWTRALGETQYF,TGTGCCTGGACACGGGCCCTGGGGGAGACCCAGTACTTC
-,-,TRBV5-1,TRBJ1-6,CASSSRALGNSPLHF,TGCGCCAGCAGCTCCCGGGCCCTCGGGAATTCACCCCTCCACTTT
-,-,TRBV28,TRBJ1-2,CASSFGGNYGYTF,TGTGCCAGCAGTTTTGGGGGAAACTATGGCTACACCTTC
-,once,TRBV6-5,TRBJ1-5,CASRGLNQPQHF,TGTGCCAGCAGAGGCCTCAATCAGCCCCAGCATTTT
TRBD1,-,TRBV4-1,TRBJ1-4,CASSPGTVLNEKLFF,TGCGCCAGCAGCCCAGGGACAGTGCTAAATGAAAAACTGTTTTTT
-,once,TRBV9,TRBJ2-1,CASSVVGEVYNEQFF,TGTGCCAGCAGCGTAGTCGGAGAAGTCTACAATGAGCAGTTCTTC
-,-,TRBV6-5,TRBJ1-2,CASSYRIREDGYTF,TGTGCCAGCAGTTACCGTATAAGGGAAGATGGCTACACCTTC
-,-,TRBV18,TRBJ1-4,CASSPERVGEKLFF,TGTGCCAGCTCACCGGAAAGGGTGGGAGAAAAACTGTTTTTT
-,-,TRBV3-1/TRBV3-2,TRBJ1-1,CASSQDSGDNTEAFF,TGTGCCAGCAGCCAAGATTCGGGGGACAACACTGAAGCTTTCTTT
-,-,TRBV12-3/TRBV12-4,TRBJ1-2,CASSKIPEGYTF,TGTGCCAGCAGCAAAATTCCGGAGGGCTACACCTTC
-,few,TRBV5-5,TRBJ1-4,CASSLGDGGEKLFF,TGTGCCAGCAGCTTGGGGGACGGAGGGGAAAAACTGTTTTTT
-,-,TRBV25-1,TRBJ1-2,CASSAGDNYGYTF,TGTGCCAGCAGTGCGGGGGACAACTATGGCTACACCTTC
TRBD1,-,TRBV28,TRBJ1-2,CASRTGTGVGYTF,TGTGCCAGCAGGACCGGGACAGGGGTAGGCTACACCTTC
-,-,TRBV7-2,TRBJ2-5,CASSSPGTSRVETQYF,TGTGCCAGCAGCTCCCCCGGGACCTCTAGAGTGGAGACCCAGTACTTC
-,-,TRBV7-9,TRBJ2-7,CASRSWQREGQAYEQYF,TGTGCCAGCCGAAGCTGGCAACGAGAAGGTCAGGCCTACGAGCAGTACTTC
TRBD2,-,TRBV5-1,TRBJ2-2,CASSLRTSGSKTGELFF,TGCGCCAGCAGCTTGCGGACTAGCGGGAGTAAGACCGGGGAGCTGTTTTTT
TRBD2,once,TRBV7-9,TRBJ2-5,CASSRAGGPETQYF,TGTGCCAGCAGTAGAGCGGGGGGGCCAGAGACCCAGTACTTC
-,-,TRBV5-4,TRBJ2-5,CASSRRPEQETQYF,TGTGCCAGCAGCCGGAGGCCGGAGCAAGAGACCCAGTACTTC
TRBD1,-,TRBV10-3,TRBJ2-7,CAISLDPGGPYEQYF,TGTGCCATCAGTCTCGATCCAGGGGGCCCCTACGAGCAGTACTTC